A single sample is the source of the 23 T cell receptor beta chains below, sequenced in a study of cytomegalovirus exposure and HLA in healthy donors. Vbeta (60) and Jbeta (13) primers were used in the PCR. Method: immunoSEQ multiplex PCR; TCRdb's copy keeps in-frame clones and lacks some. The table has 150,000 or so clones, about 80% seen once. Sequencing was performed on PBMCs. The origin of the receptors is a man aged 35 to 55 in good health and CMV-seropositive.

The chain couples TRBV28 to TRBJ1-4; TRBD1 is a possible D gene (5 bases). Trimming took 6 bases from V and 0 from J, leaving 8 bases between them. Germline V lookup: CDR1 MDHEN, CDR2 SYDVKM. This CDR3 comprises 14 residues. The CDR3 region has the DNA TGTGCCAGCAGCCGACAGTCAACTAATGAAAAACTGTTTTTT. It is translated as CASSRQSTNEKLFF.

The chain recombines TRBV7-9 with TRBJ2-3; TRBD1 matches at 10 bases. CDR1 SEHNR and CDR2 FQNEAQ come from the germline V gene (reference sequence). J lost 4 bases, V lost 1 base, and 2 bases had no gene match. This CDR3 contains 15 residues. In DNA form, the CDR3 reads TGTGCCAGCAGCTTAGGTGGGACAGGGGCAGATACGCAGTATTTT. It translates to CASSLGGTGADTQYF.

The chain joins TRBV7-2 to TRBJ2-1, with 9 bases matching TRBD2. Trimming at V came to 4 bases and at J to 2 bases, leaving 3 bases not matched to a gene. The CDR3 has 15 amino acids. Germline loops: CDR1 SGHTA, CDR2 FQGNSA. The CDR3 DNA reads TGTGCCAGCAGCTATACTAGCGGGCCCTACAATGAGCAGTTCTTC. Protein sequence: CASSYTSGPYNEQFF.

This clone was seen once. This chain connects TRBV6-5 to TRBJ1-1, with D possibly matching TRBD1 (6 bases). Trimming removed 6 bases at V and 1 base at J, with 9 bases between. Germline V CDR1 and CDR2: MNHEY, SVGAGI. The CDR3 has 13 amino acids. CDR3 DNA: TGTGCCAGCAGGGGACACGGGAACACTGAAGCTTTCTTT. As protein: CASRGHGNTEAFF.

The chain recombines TRBV5-6 with TRBJ2-1; 9 nucleotides line up with TRBD2. This CDR3 is built from 15 residues. CDR1 is SGHDT and CDR2 is YYEEEE in the germline V gene. V lost 4 bases to trimming and J lost 4 bases; unmatched junction nucleotides: 6. The CDR3 sequence is CASSETSGHYNEQFF. DNA of the CDR3: TGTGCCAGCAGCGAAACTAGCGGGCATTACAATGAGCAGTTCTTC.

The chain carries TRBV6-5 and TRBJ2-2, with TRBD1 identical over 7 bases. V trimming: 5 bases; J trimming: 7 bases; junction bases outside the gene matches: 4. The V gene's germline CDR1 is MNHEY and CDR2 SVGAGI. The CDR3 runs to 13 residues. This chain's CDR3 is CASSRQGYGELFF. The CDR3 DNA is TGTGCCAGCAGTCGACAGGGTTACGGGGAGCTGTTTTTT.

CDR3 protein: CASESSGTYNEQFF. The CDR3, as DNA: TGTGCCAGCGAAAGTAGCGGGACCTACAATGAGCAGTTCTTC. The J gene is TRBJ2-1, the V gene TRBV2; 8 nucleotides agree with TRBD2. The CDR3 spans 14 residues. Losses at the gene ends were 8 bases for V and 2 bases for J; bases not matched to a gene: 5. In germline, CDR1 is SNHLY, CDR2 FYNNEI.

Turning to this clone: Sequence at one end of the junction differs from germline and may be a read error. V is TRBV5-1 and J is TRBJ2-7, with 7 bases that match TRBD2. CDR3 length equals 15 residues. Per germline, CDR1 SGHRS and CDR2 YFSETQ. The chain's CDR3 is CASSLGLADSFEQYF. CDR3 nucleotides: TGCGCCAGCAGCTTGGGGCTAGCGGACTCCTTCGAGCAGTACTTC.

CDR3 bases: TGTGCCAGCAGCCCAGGCCTCTACGAGCAGTACTTC. Its translation: CASSPGLYEQYF. The chain uses TRBV7-8 and TRBJ2-7, with unresolved D. V lost 5 bases, J lost 3 bases, and 8 bases lay in between. The CDR3 is 12 residues long. Germline V gene sequence: CDR1 SGHVS, CDR2 FQNEAQ.

The rearrangement links TRBV5-1 to TRBJ1-2, with TRBD1 matching 8 bases. Germline-derived CDR1 and CDR2 are SGHRS and YFSETQ. Unmatched junction bases numbered 5, after V lost 4 bases and J lost 6 bases. The CDR3 is 13 amino acids. The CDR3 region is CASSATGDHGYTF. The CDR3 bases are TGCGCCAGCAGCGCGACAGGGGACCATGGCTACACCTTC. Looking up the rest from reference TRBV5-1 and TRBJ1-2 gives the full variable domain: KAGVTQTPRYLIKTRGQQVTLSCSPISGHRSVSWYQQTPGQGLQFLFEYFSETQRNKGNFPGRFSGRQFSNSRSEMNVSTLELGDSALYLCASSATGDHGYTFGSGTRLTVV.

CDR3 protein: CASSSGTSGSRGGETQYF. The DNA of the CDR3 is TGTGCCAGCAGTTCCGGGACTAGCGGGAGCAGGGGGGGAGAGACCCAGTACTTC. J is TRBJ2-5 and V is TRBV5-4; 14 positions agree with TRBD2. Germline loops: CDR1 SGHNT, CDR2 YYREEE (reference sequence). V lost 5 bases, J lost 4 bases, and 13 bases stayed unmatched. There are 18 residues in the CDR3. Filled out from reference TRBV5-4 and TRBJ2-5, the complete variable domain reads ETGVTQSPTHLIKTRGQQVTLRCSSQSGHNTVSWYQQALGQGPQFIFQYYREEENGRGNFPPRFSGLQFPNYSSELNVNALELDDSALYLCASSSGTSGSRGGETQYFGPGTRLLVL.

This chain links TRBV27 with TRBJ2-7, with 9 positions matching TRBD1. The germline V gene has CDR1 MNHEY and CDR2 SMNVEV (reference sequence). Trimming took 6 bases from V and 3 from J; bases not matched to a gene: 6. The CDR3 consists of 14 residues. CDR3 sequence: CASRPPGQGYEQYF. The CDR3 nucleotides read TGTGCCAGCAGACCACCGGGACAGGGCTACGAGCAGTACTTC.

The chain recombines TRBV7-8 with TRBJ1-3; no reliable D call. The CDR3 loop spans 14 amino acids. V was trimmed by 4 bases and J by 2 bases, leaving 9 bases between them. Germline V CDR1 and CDR2: SGHVS, FQNEAQ. Here the CDR3 reads CASSSQSTGNTIYF. The CDR3 DNA follows: TGTGCCAGCAGCTCACAATCCACTGGAAACACCATATATTTT.

The V gene is TRBV6-1, the J gene TRBJ1-6; 7 nucleotides align to TRBD1. Germline CDR1 reads MNHNS; CDR2 reads SASEGT. The CDR3 consists of 14 residues. V lost 3 bases to trimming and J lost 6 bases; unmatched junction nucleotides: 2. CDR3 in DNA: TGTGCCAGCAGTGAGCAGGGGGGTAATTCACCCCTCCACTTT. Translated, it gives CASSEQGGNSPLHF.

The V call is TRBV5-4, the J call TRBJ1-4; D is ambiguous. Per germline, CDR1 SGHNT and CDR2 YYREEE (reference sequence). V lost 2 bases, J lost 5 bases, and 10 bases lay in between. The CDR3 runs 14 residues. CDR3 residues: CASSLPDNNEKLFF. CDR3 DNA sequence: TGTGCCAGCAGCTTACCAGATAACAATGAAAAACTGTTTTTT. Using reference TRBV5-4 and TRBJ1-4 for the parts outside the CDR3, the full variable domain is ETGVTQSPTHLIKTRGQQVTLRCSSQSGHNTVSWYQQALGQGPQFIFQYYREEENGRGNFPPRFSGLQFPNYSSELNVNALELDDSALYLCASSLPDNNEKLFFGSGTQLSVL.

V usage is TRBV5-1 and J usage is TRBJ2-3; 9 bases map to TRBD1. Germline loops: CDR1 SGHRS, CDR2 YFSETQ. V dropped 2 bases and J dropped 0; count of bases not matched to a gene: 4. This CDR3 comprises 16 residues. The CDR3 protein is CASSFSGTGSTDTQYF. The CDR3 DNA is TGCGCCAGCAGCTTCTCCGGGACAGGGAGCACAGATACGCAGTATTTT. The entire variable domain, with the rest obtained from reference TRBV5-1 and TRBJ2-3, is as follows: KAGVTQTPRYLIKTRGQQVTLSCSPISGHRSVSWYQQTPGQGLQFLFEYFSETQRNKGNFPGRFSGRQFSNSRSEMNVSTLELGDSALYLCASSFSGTGSTDTQYFGPGTRLTVL.

The chain employs TRBV5-5 and TRBJ2-2, with D maybe TRBD1 (6 bases). CDR1 is SGHKS, CDR2 YYEKEE, per germline (reference sequence). Trimming shortened V by 2 bases and J by 3 bases, and 11 bases separated the two germline ends. This CDR3 spans 15 amino acids. This CDR3 reads CASSFRGLDTGELFF. The CDR3 region has the DNA TGTGCCAGCAGCTTCAGGGGTTTGGACACCGGGGAGCTGTTTTTT.

V is TRBV11-3 and J is TRBJ2-1, with TRBD2 matching 10 bases. CDR3 length equals 13 residues. Per the germline V gene, CDR1 is SGHNT and CDR2 is YENEEA. V was pared by 5 bases and J by 7 bases, with 2 bases of the junction left unmatched. This chain's CDR3 is CASSPGLANEQFF. The CDR3 DNA is TGTGCCAGCAGCCCGGGACTAGCGAATGAGCAGTTCTTC.

This clone was seen only a few times. J is TRBJ2-7 and V is TRBV4-2; D might be TRBD2 (5 bases). CDR1 LGHNA and CDR2 YNFKEQ come from the germline V gene. The CDR3 is 14 residues long. V was shortened by 1 base and J by 5 bases, with 12 bases between the two germline ends. The DNA for the CDR3 is TGTGCCAGCAGCCAAGTCGGGAACCTCGACGAGCAGTACTTC. This codes for CASSQVGNLDEQYF.

The V and J genes are TRBV28 and TRBJ2-1; 13 bases fit TRBD2. Per germline, CDR1 MDHEN and CDR2 SYDVKM. The CDR3 has 16 amino acids. V dropped 5 bases and J dropped 4; count of bases not matched to a gene: 5. CDR3 region: CASSGGLAGAYNEQFF. DNA for the CDR3: TGTGCCAGCAGTGGCGGACTAGCGGGAGCTTACAATGAGCAGTTCTTC. The full variable domain, with the rest looked up from reference TRBV28 and TRBJ2-1, is DVKVTQSSRYLVKRTGEKVFLECVQDMDHENMFWYRQDPGLGLRLIYFSYDVKMKEKGDIPEGYSVSREKKERFSLILESASTNQTSMYLCASSGGLAGAYNEQFFGPGTRLTVL.

This clone occurred once. V gene TRBV7-8 combines with J gene TRBJ1-1; perhaps TRBD1 as D (6 bases). With 2 bases removed from V and 3 bases from J, the gap between germline ends came to 19 bases. This CDR3 has 17 amino acids. Germline V gene sequence: CDR1 SGHVS, CDR2 FQNEAQ. The CDR3: CASSLRPRGAQDTEAFF. CDR3 DNA sequence: TGTGCCAGCAGCTTACGACCACGGGGGGCACAGGACACTGAAGCTTTCTTT.

The chain combines TRBV18 with TRBJ2-2, with D possibly being TRBD1 (6 bases). Deletions cut 0 bases from V and 4 bases from J, with 12 bases between. CDR3 length: 16 amino acids. Per the germline V gene, CDR1 is KGHSH and CDR2 is LQKENI. CDR3 residues: CASSPPKGQFTGELFF. The DNA of the CDR3 is TGTGCCAGCTCACCACCGAAAGGACAGTTCACCGGGGAGCTGTTTTTT. Full variable domain (missing parts from reference TRBV18 and TRBJ2-2): NAGVMQNPRHLVRRRGQEARLRCSPMKGHSHVYWYRQLPEEGLKFMVYLQKENIIDESGMPKERFSAEFPKEGPSILRIQQVVRGDSAAYFCASSPPKGQFTGELFFGEGSRLTVL.

The rearrangement links TRBV10-3 to TRBJ2-6, with 7 bases aligning to TRBD1. Trimming took 7 bases from V and 0 from J; bases not matched to a gene: 3. CDR1 ENHRY and CDR2 SYGVKD come from the germline V gene. CDR3 size: 15 residues. This CDR3 reads CAITQGVSGANVLTF. DNA of the CDR3: TGTGCCATCACGCAGGGGGTCTCTGGGGCCAACGTCCTGACTTTC.